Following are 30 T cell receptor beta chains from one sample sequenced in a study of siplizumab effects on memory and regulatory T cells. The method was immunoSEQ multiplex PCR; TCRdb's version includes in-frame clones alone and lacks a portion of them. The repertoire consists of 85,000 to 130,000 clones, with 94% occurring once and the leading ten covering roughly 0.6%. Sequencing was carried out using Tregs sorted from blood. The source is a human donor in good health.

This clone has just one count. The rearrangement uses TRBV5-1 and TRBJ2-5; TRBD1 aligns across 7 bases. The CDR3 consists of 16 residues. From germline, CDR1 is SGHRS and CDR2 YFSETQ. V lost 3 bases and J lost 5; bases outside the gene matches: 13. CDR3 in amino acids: CASSYLTGTEVETQYF. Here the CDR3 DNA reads TGCGCCAGCAGCTATTTAACCGGGACAGAGGTGGAGACCCAGTACTTC.

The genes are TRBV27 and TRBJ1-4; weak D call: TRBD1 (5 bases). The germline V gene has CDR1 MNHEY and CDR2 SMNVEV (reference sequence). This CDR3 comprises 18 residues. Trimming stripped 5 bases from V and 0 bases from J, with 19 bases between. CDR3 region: CASSRKGRTPATNEKLFF. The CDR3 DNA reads TGTGCCAGCAGTAGAAAGGGACGCACACCTGCAACTAATGAAAAACTGTTTTTT.

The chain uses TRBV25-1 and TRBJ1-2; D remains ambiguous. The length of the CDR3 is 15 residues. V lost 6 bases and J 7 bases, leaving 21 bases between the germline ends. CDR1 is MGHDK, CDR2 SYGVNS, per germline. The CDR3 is CASRGSDTMLSGYTF. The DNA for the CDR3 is TGTGCCAGCAGGGGAAGTGACACCATGTTGAGTGGCTACACCTTC.

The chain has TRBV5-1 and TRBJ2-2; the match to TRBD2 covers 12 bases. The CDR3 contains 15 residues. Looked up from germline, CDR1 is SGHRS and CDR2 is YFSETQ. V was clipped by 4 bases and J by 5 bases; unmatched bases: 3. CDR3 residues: CASSLTSGRTGELFF. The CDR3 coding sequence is TGCGCCAGCAGCCTTACTAGCGGGAGGACCGGGGAGCTGTTTTTT.

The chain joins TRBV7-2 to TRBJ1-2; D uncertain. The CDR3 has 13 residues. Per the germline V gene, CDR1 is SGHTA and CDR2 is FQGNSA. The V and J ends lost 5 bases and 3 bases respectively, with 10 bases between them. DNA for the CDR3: TGTGCCAGCAGCCTCCCTCCCCACTATGGCTACACCTTC. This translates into CASSLPPHYGYTF.

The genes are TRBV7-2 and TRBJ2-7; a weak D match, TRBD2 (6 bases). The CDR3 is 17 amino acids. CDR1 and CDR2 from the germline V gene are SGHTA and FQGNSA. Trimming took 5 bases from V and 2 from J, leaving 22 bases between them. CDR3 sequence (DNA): TGTGCCAGCAGCCCATCGGTAGCTAGCGTATTCGCCTACGAGCAGTACTTC. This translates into CASSPSVASVFAYEQYF.

The DNA for the CDR3 is TGTGCCAGCAGCGGTGGACTAGCGGGAGTGACAGATACGCAGTATTTT. It yields the protein CASSGGLAGVTDTQYF. The rearrangement joins TRBV9 to TRBJ2-3; 13 bases align to TRBD2. This CDR3 region has 16 residues. Germline loops: CDR1 SGDLS, CDR2 YYNGEE. Trimming at V came to 3 bases and at J to 3 bases, leaving 4 bases not matched to a gene. Full variable domain (rest looked up from reference TRBV9 and TRBJ2-3): DSGVTQTPKHLITATGQRVTLRCSPRSGDLSVYWYQQSLDQGLQFLIQYYNGEERAKGNILERFSAQQFPDLHSELNLSSLELGDSALYFCASSGGLAGVTDTQYFGPGTRLTVL.

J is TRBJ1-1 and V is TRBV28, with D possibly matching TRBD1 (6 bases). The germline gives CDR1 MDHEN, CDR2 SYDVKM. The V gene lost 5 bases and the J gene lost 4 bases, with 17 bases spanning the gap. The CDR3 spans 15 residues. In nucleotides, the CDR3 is TGTGCCAGCAGTGGTTCGGGGGGCGCCGTCACTGAAGCTTTCTTT. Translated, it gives CASSGSGGAVTEAFF.

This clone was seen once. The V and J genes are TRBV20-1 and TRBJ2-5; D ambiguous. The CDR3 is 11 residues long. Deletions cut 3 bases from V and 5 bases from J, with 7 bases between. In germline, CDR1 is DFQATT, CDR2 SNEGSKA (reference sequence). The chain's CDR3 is CSASLSETQYF. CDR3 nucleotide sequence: TGCAGTGCTAGTCTATCCGAGACCCAGTACTTC.

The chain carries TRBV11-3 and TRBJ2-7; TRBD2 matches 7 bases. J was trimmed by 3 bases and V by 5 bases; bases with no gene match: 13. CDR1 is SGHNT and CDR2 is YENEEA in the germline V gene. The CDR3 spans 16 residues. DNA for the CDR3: TGTGCCAGCAGCCAAAGACTGCCCAGCGGGATCTACGAGCAGTACTTC. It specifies CASSQRLPSGIYEQYF.

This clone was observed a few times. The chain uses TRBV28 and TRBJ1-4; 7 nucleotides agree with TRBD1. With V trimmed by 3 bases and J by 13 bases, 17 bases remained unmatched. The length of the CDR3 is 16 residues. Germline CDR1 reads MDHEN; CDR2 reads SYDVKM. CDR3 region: CASSLRGGQWGRGLFF. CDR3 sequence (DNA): TGTGCCAGCAGTTTGAGAGGGGGACAGTGGGGAAGGGGACTGTTTTTT.

As DNA, the CDR3 is TGCGCCAGCAGCCAAGCGATGCTTTTGGGGACATACAATGAGCAGTTCTTC. Its translation: CASSQAMLLGTYNEQFF. The chain joins TRBV4-1 to TRBJ2-1; D is perhaps TRBD1 (6 bases). Germline V CDR1 and CDR2: MGHRA, YSYEKL. The V gene lost 1 base and the J gene lost 4 bases, with 17 bases spanning the gap. This CDR3 is built from 17 residues.

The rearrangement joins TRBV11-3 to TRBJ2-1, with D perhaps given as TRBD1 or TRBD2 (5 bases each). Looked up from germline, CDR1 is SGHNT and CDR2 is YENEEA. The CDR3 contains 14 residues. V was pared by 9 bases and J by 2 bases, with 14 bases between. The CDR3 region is CARPRDAAYNEQFF. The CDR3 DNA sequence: TGTGCCAGACCCCGGGACGCTGCCTACAATGAGCAGTTCTTC. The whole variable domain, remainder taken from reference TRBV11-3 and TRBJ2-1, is EAGVVQSPRYKIIEKKQPVAFWCNPISGHNTLYWYLQNLGQGPELLIRYENEEAVDDSQLPKDRFSAERLKGVDSTLKIQPAELGDSAVYLCARPRDAAYNEQFFGPGTRLTVL.

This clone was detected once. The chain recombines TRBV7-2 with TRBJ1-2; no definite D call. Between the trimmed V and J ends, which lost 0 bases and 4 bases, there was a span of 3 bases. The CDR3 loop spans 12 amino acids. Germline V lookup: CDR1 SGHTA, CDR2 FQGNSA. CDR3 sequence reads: CASSLAGYGYTF. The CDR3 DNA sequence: TGTGCCAGCAGCTTAGCGGGCTATGGCTACACCTTC.

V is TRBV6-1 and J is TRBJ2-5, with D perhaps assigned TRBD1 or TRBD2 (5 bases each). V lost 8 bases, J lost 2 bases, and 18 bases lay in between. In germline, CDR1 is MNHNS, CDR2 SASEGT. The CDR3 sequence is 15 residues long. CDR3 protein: CASSDWGRIQETQYF. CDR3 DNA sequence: TGTGCCAGCTCGGACTGGGGACGGATACAAGAGACCCAGTACTTC.

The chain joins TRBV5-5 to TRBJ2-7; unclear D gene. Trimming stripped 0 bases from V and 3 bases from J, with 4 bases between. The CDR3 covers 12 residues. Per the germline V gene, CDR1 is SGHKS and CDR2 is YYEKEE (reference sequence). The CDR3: CASSLGLYEQYF. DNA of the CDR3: TGTGCCAGCAGCTTGGGACTCTACGAGCAGTACTTC.

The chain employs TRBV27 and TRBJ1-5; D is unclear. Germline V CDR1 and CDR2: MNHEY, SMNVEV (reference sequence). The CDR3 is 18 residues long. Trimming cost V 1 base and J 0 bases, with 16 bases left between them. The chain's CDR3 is CASSLLAPVGASNQPQHF. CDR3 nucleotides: TGTGCCAGCAGTTTATTGGCCCCCGTTGGTGCTAGCAATCAGCCCCAGCATTTT.

In nucleotides, the CDR3 is TGTGCCAGCAGCCCCAGGGCCCGGGAGACCCAGTACTTC. Protein sequence: CASSPRARETQYF. The V call is TRBV6-1, the J call TRBJ2-5; weak D call: TRBD1 (5 bases). The CDR3 spans 13 residues. V gave up 6 bases and J gave up 5 bases, with 13 bases separating them. Germline V gene sequence: CDR1 MNHNS, CDR2 SASEGT.

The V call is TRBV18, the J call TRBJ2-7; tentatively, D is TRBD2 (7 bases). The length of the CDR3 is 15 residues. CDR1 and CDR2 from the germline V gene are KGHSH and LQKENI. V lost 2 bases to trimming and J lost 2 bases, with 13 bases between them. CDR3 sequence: CASSPAGGGPYEQYF. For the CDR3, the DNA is TGTGCCAGCTCACCAGCCGGCGGGGGCCCCTACGAGCAGTACTTC.

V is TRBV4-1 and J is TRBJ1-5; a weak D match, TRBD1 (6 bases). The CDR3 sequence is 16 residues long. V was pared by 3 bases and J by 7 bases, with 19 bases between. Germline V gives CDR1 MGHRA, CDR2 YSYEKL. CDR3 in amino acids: CASSHRDTGIEQPQHF. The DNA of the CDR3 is TGCGCCAGCAGCCACCGCGACACAGGGATCGAGCAGCCCCAGCATTTT.

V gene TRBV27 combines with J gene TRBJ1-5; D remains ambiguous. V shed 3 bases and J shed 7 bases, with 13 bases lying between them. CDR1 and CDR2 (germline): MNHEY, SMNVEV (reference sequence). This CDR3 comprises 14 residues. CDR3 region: CASSFRITKQPQHF. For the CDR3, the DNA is TGTGCCAGCAGTTTCAGAATAACCAAGCAGCCCCAGCATTTT.

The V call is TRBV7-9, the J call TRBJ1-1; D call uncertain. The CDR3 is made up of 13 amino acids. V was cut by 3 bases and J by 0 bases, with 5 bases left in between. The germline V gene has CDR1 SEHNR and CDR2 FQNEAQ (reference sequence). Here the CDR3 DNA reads TGTGCCAGCAGCTTTAGGTTGAACACTGAAGCTTTCTTT. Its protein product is CASSFRLNTEAFF. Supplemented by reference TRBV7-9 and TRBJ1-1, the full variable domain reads DTGVSQNPRHKITKRGQNVTFRCDPISEHNRLYWYRQTLGQGPEFLTYFQNEAQLEKSRLLSDRFSAERPKGSFSTLEIQRTEQGDSAMYLCASSFRLNTEAFFGQGTRLTVV.

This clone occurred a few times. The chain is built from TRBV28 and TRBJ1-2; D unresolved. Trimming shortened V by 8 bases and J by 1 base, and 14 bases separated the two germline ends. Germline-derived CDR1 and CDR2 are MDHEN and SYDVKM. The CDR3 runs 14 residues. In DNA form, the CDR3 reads TGTGCCAGCGGGCGACGAATCGGTAACTATGGCTACACCTTC. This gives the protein CASGRRIGNYGYTF.

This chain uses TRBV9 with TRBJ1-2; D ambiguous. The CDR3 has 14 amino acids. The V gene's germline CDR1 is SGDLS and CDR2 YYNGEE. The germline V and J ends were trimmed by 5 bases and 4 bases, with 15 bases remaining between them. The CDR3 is CASRSTGITYGYTF. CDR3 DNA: TGTGCCAGCAGAAGCACTGGAATTACCTATGGCTACACCTTC.

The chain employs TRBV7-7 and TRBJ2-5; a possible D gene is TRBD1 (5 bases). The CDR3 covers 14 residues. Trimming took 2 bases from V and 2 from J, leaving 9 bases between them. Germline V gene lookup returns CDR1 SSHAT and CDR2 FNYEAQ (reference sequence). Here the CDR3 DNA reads TGTGCCAGCAGCTTAATGGGGCTTCAAGAGACCCAGTACTTC. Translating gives CASSLMGLQETQYF.

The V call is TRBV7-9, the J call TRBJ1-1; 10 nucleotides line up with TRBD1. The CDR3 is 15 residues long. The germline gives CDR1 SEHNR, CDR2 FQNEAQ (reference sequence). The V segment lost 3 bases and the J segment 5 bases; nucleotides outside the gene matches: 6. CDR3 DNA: TGTGCCAGCAGCTTTCTGACAGGGGGCGGAACTGAAGCTTTCTTT. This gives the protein CASSFLTGGGTEAFF.

CDR3 protein: CASSPRTNEKLFF. For the CDR3, the DNA is TGTGCCAGTAGTCCCAGAACTAATGAAAAACTGTTTTTT. The chain recombines TRBV19 with TRBJ1-4, with unresolved D. Germline V gives CDR1 LNHDA, CDR2 SQIVND (reference sequence). V dropped 5 bases and J dropped 1 base, with 5 bases sitting between them. The CDR3 loop spans 13 amino acids.

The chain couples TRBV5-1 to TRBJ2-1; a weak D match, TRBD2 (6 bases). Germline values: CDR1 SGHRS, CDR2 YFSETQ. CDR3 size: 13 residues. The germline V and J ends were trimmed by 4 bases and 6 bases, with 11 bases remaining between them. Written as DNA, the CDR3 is TGCGCCAGCAGCATTCGACTAGGCAATGAGCAGTTCTTC. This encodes CASSIRLGNEQFF.

The DNA of the CDR3 is TGTGCCAGCAGCTTAGTTGGTGGGGGATCGAACACCGGGGAGCTGTTTTTT. Amino acid sequence: CASSLVGGGSNTGELFF. This sequence joins TRBV11-1 and TRBJ2-2; D may be TRBD1 or TRBD2 (5 bases each). The germline V and J ends were trimmed by 1 base and 0 bases, with 12 bases remaining between them. This CDR3 region has 17 residues. The germline V gene has CDR1 SGHAT and CDR2 FQDESV (reference sequence).

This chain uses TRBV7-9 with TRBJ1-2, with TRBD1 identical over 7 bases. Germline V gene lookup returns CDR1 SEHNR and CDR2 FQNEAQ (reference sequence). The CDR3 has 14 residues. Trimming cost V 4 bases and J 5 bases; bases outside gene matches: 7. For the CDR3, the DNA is TGTGCCAGCAGCTCCGACAGGGTCGGGTATGGCTACACCTTC. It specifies CASSSDRVGYGYTF.